This is a list of T cell receptor beta chains from one sample in a study of blood T cell repertoires in COVID-19. TCRdb's copy holds only in-frame clones and misses some; the assay was immunoSEQ multiplex PCR. The top ten clones hold around 15% of a sample with 260,000 or so clones, 85% to 90% of them seen once. Sequenced input: PBMCs or T cells enriched from blood (not recorded which). All receptors come from a man aged 18 to 35 who had recovered from COVID-19. Both conserved end residues are part of each CDR3. A D gene is named only where the DNA matches it firmly. Part of the rows lack a size; the others show once, few, many or a class for expanded clones.

TRBJ2-1 | 12 | . | . | TRBV6-5 | TGTGCCAGCAGTTACCCCGGACAGGAGCAGTTCTTC | CASSYPGQEQFF
TRBJ2-7 | 16 | once | TRBD2 | TRBV13 | TGTGCCAGCAGCTTAGGGAGTAGCGGGGGGGCCTACGAGCAGTACTTC | CASSLGSSGGAYEQYF
TRBJ1-6 | 16 | . | . | TRBV18 | TGTGCCAGCTCACCACGCTCGGGGTCGCATAATTCACCCCTCCACTTT | CASSPRSGSHNSPLHF
TRBJ2-3 | 15 | few | . | TRBV7-2 | TGTGCCAGCAGCTTTCGGATTAGCGAGGCAGATACGCAGTATTTT | CASSFRISEADTQYF
TRBJ2-7 | 15 | . | TRBD2 | TRBV5-1 | TGCGCCAGCAGCTTGGACGTGACTAGCGGGATCGAGCAGTACTTC | CASSLDVTSGIEQYF
TRBJ1-4 | 17 | . | . | TRBV21-1 | TGTGCCAGCAGCAAAGATGAGGATTTCCGCGGGAGTAGAAAACTGTTTTTT | CASSKDEDFRGSRKLFF
TRBJ1-6 | 15 | . | TRBD1 | TRBV6-5 | TGTGCCAGCAGTTTGGACAGGGGACATAATTCACCCCTCCACTTT | CASSLDRGHNSPLHF
TRBJ2-2 | 14 | . | TRBD1 | TRBV6-5 | TGTGCCAGCAGTTTGACAGGGGACACCGGGGAGCTGTTTTTT | CASSLTGDTGELFF
TRBJ2-7 | 17 | . | . | TRBV14 | TGTGCCAGCAGCCAACTCTACGACAGGTCCGGAACCTACGAGCAGTACTTC | CASSQLYDRSGTYEQYF
TRBJ2-7 | 13 | few | . | TRBV24-1 | TGTGCCACCAGTGATTTCGGGGGAGGCGAGCAGTACTTC | CATSDFGGGEQYF
TRBJ2-2 | 15 | . | TRBD1 | TRBV30 | TGTGCCTGGAGTTCTGCCGGGACAGGGAACGGGGAGCTGTTTTTT | CAWSSAGTGNGELFF
TRBJ2-7 | 11 | . | . | TRBV27 | TGTGCCAGCAGTTTTTATAACGAGCAGTACTTC | CASSFYNEQYF
TRBJ2-3 | 15 | . | TRBD1 | TRBV9 | TGTGCCAGCAGCCCAGGGGGACCAGTAACAGATACGCAGTATTTT | CASSPGGPVTDTQYF
TRBJ2-5 | 17 | . | . | TRBV11-2 | TGTGCCAGCAGCTTAGCTCAGGGGGCGGGAGCCGTGGAGACCCAGTACTTC | CASSLAQGAGAVETQYF
TRBJ1-4 | 16 | . | . | TRBV4-2 | TGTGCCAGCAGCCAAGATCCGGAGGGGCGCGGTGAAAAACTGTTTTTT | CASSQDPEGRGEKLFF
TRBJ2-2 | 15 | . | TRBD1 | TRBV6-5 | TGTGCCAGCAGCCAGGGACAGGGTTACACCGGGGAGCTGTTTTTT | CASSQGQGYTGELFF
TRBJ2-2 | 15 | . | TRBD1 | TRBV27 | TGTGCCAGCTCCGGGACAGGGGCGAACACCGGGGAGCTGTTTTTT | CASSGTGANTGELFF
TRBJ1-1 | 11 | . | . | TRBV20-1 | TGCAGTGCTACCTGGAACACTGAAGCTTTCTTT | CSATWNTEAFF
TRBJ1-3 | 15 | . | . | TRBV6-5 | TGTGCCAGCAGTTCCGACATTTACTCTGGAAACACCATATATTTT | CASSSDIYSGNTIYF
TRBJ1-1 | 15 | . | . | TRBV28 | TGTGCCAGCAGTTTAGAAGCGGGGGGCATGACTGAAGCTTTCTTT | CASSLEAGGMTEAFF
TRBJ2-2 | 13 | . | TRBD1 | TRBV27 | TGTGCCAGCAACAGGGGCGGCACCGGGGAGCTGTTTTTT | CASNRGGTGELFF
TRBJ2-1 | 14 | . | TRBD1 | TRBV5-1 | TGCGCCAGCAGCTGGGGACAGGGGGGTAATGAGCAGTTCTTC | CASSWGQGGNEQFF
TRBJ2-1 | 13 | . | TRBD2 | TRBV29-1 | TGCAGCGGGACTAGCGGGAGAGAGCGTGAGCAGTTCTTC | CSGTSGREREQFF
TRBJ2-7 | 13 | once | . | TRBV19 | TGTGCCAGTGGGCCCGACAGTCCCTACGAGCAGTACTTC | CASGPDSPYEQYF
TRBJ1-1 | 13 | . | . | TRBV5-1 | TGCGCCAGCAGTAAGGGGTGGGACACTGAAGCTTTCTTT | CASSKGWDTEAFF
TRBJ1-1 | 16 | once | . | TRBV7-8 | TGTGCCAGCAACAAATACGGGGGGCCGTTGAACACTGAAGCTTTCTTT | CASNKYGGPLNTEAFF
TRBJ2-1 | 16 | once | TRBD2 | TRBV19 | TGTGCCAGTAGTATAGGACTAGCGGGAGGTCTAAATGAGCAGTTCTTC | CASSIGLAGGLNEQFF
TRBJ2-1 | 17 | . | . | TRBV11-2 | TGTGCCAGCAGCTCGAGAACAGGGTATCGGGTCTACAATGAGCAGTTCTTC | CASSSRTGYRVYNEQFF
TRBJ2-1 | 17 | . | TRBD2 | TRBV4-1 | TGCGCCAGCAGCCAAGCGGGCGCGGGAGGGTGGGACAATGAGCAGTTCTTC | CASSQAGAGGWDNEQFF
TRBJ2-2 | 13 | . | . | TRBV27 | TGTGCCAGCAGTTTTGGGGGGTCCGGGGAGCTGTTTTTT | CASSFGGSGELFF
TRBJ1-1 | 15 | . | . | TRBV29-1 | TGCAGCGCCTCCGGGTGGCACCTCATGAACACTGAAGCTTTCTTT | CSASGWHLMNTEAFF
TRBJ2-7 | 14 | once | TRBD1 | TRBV4-1 | TGCGCCAGCAGCCAGGGACAGGCCCCCTACGAGCAGTACTTC | CASSQGQAPYEQYF
TRBJ2-5 | 15 | . | TRBD1 | TRBV5-1 | TGCGCCAGCAGCGGGGACAGTGGACAACCAGCGACCCAGTACTTC | CASSGDSGQPATQYF
TRBJ2-7 | 14 | . | . | TRBV5-5 | TGTGCCAGCAGCTCAAGACAGGCTGTCCTCGAGCAGTACTTC | CASSSRQAVLEQYF
TRBJ1-6 | 15 | . | TRBD1 | TRBV2 | TGTGCCAGCAGTGAAGCGCAGACAGGGGTGTCACCCCTCCACTTT | CASSEAQTGVSPLHF
TRBJ2-4 | 16 | . | TRBD1 | TRBV10-3 | TGTGCCATCAGGGAAGACAGGGCCGACGCCAAAAACATTCAGTACTTC | CAIREDRADAKNIQYF
TRBJ2-7 | 14 | . | TRBD1 | TRBV5-1 | TGCGCCAGCAGCTGGACAGGGGTCTCCTACGAGCAGTACTTC | CASSWTGVSYEQYF
TRBJ1-3 | 15 | . | . | TRBV4-2 | TGTGCCAGCAGCCAAGGGAGGGACTCTGGAAACACCATATATTTT | CASSQGRDSGNTIYF
TRBJ2-5 | 14 | . | . | TRBV7-9 | TGTGCCAGCAGCTTAGATCTGAATAGAGAGACCCAGTACTTC | CASSLDLNRETQYF
TRBJ2-3 | 16 | . | . | TRBV19 | TGTGCCAGTAGTATTTTTGGCAGATCTAGCACAGATACGCAGTATTTT | CASSIFGRSSTDTQYF
TRBJ2-1 | 13 | . | . | TRBV6-1 | TGTGCCAGCAGTGAGCGGGCCTACAATGAGCAGTTCTTC | CASSERAYNEQFF
TRBJ2-1 | 14 | . | TRBD1 | TRBV15 | TGTGCCACCAGCAGGTACGGACAGGGGACTGAGCAGTTCTTC | CATSRYGQGTEQFF